This TCR beta chain was observed in a study of Ad26.COV2.S vaccination and SARS-CoV-2 variants. V dropped 3 bases and J dropped 6 bases, with 15 bases sitting between them. CDR1 is KGHSH and CDR2 is LQKENI in the germline V gene. The CDR3 is 14 amino acids. Using immunoSEQ multiplex PCR, the repertoire was profiled, and TCRdb retains in-frame clones only, with some absent. The sample carries some 350,000 clones, just over 90% recorded once. The clonotype originates from a human donor who had recovered from COVID-19. Sequencing was performed on peripheral blood, taken after recovery from COVID-19. V gene TRBV18 combines with J gene TRBJ2-7, with D maybe TRBD2 (5 bases). The CDR3 DNA is TGTGCCAGCTCACCCCCCCCAGGAGAGGGCGAGCAGTACTTC. This codes for CASSPPPGEGEQYF.